This TCR beta chain was recovered during a study of TIL therapy for anti-PD-1-resistant metastatic lung cancer. This clone was detected only a few times. V lost 0 bases and J 7 bases, leaving 9 bases between the germline ends. The CDR3 extends over 13 amino acids. Per the germline V gene, CDR1 is LNHDA and CDR2 is SQIVND (reference sequence). Regarding time point: pre-treatment sample, taken before nivolumab and TIL therapy. Sequencing used immunoSEQ v3. Generated by immunoSEQ multiplex PCR, the TCRdb table keeps only in-frame clones and is missing some. The repertoire has 45,000 to 60,000 clones, around 80% of them found once; the top ten carry about 4.8%.

The receptor was derived from a woman aged 30-85 years with non-small cell lung cancer. The chain combines TRBV19 with TRBJ1-1, with a weak D call TRBD1 (6 bases). This material consisted of blood, taken at baseline. For the CDR3, the DNA is TGTGCCAGTAGTATAGAGGGGGCCGGTGAAGCTTTCTTT. This codes for CASSIEGAGEAFF.